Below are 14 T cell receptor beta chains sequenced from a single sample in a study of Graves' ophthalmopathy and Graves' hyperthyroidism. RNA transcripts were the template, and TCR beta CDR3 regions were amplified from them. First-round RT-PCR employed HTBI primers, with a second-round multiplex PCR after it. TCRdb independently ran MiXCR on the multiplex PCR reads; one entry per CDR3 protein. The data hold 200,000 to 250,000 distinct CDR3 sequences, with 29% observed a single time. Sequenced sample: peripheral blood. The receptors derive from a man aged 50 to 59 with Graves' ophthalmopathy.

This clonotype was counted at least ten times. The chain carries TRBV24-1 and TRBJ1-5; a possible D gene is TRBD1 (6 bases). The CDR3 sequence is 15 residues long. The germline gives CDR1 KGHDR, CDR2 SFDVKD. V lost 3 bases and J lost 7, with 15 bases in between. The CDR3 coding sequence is TGTGCCACCAGTGATCGGGGGCGCTTTGACCAGCCCCAGCATTTT. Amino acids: CATSDRGRFDQPQHF.

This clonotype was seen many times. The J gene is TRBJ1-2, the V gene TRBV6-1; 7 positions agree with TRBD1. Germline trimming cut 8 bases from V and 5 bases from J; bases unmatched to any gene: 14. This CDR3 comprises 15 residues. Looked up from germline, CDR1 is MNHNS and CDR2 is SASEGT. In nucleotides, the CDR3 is TGTGCCAGCTCGCCCCGACAGGGATCATGGTATGGCTACACCTTC. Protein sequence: CASSPRQGSWYGYTF.

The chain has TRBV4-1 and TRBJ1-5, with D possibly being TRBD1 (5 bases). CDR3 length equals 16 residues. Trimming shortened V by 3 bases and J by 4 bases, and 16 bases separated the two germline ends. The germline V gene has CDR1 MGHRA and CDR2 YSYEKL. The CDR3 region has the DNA TGCGCCAGCAGCCAGGGGGACCGGATAGCAAATCAGCCCCAGCATTTT. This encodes CASSQGDRIANQPQHF.

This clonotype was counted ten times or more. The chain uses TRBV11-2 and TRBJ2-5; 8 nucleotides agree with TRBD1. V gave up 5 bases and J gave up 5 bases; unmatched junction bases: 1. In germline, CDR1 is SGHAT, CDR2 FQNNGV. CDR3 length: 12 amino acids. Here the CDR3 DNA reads TGTGCCAGCAGCCGGGACAGGGAGACCCAGTACTTC. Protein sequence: CASSRDRETQYF.

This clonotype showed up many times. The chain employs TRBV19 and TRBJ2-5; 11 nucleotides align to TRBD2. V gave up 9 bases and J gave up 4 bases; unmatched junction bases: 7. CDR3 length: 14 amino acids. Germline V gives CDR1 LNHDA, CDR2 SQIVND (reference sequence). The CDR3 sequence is CASSYSGRAETQYF. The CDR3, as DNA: TGTGCCAGCAGCTATAGCGGGAGGGCAGAGACCCAGTACTTC.

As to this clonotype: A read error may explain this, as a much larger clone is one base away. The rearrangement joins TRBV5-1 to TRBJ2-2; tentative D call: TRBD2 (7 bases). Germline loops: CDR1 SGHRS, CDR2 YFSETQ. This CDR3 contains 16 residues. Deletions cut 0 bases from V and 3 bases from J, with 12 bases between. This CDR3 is CASSLVGGGYTGELFF. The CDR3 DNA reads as TGCGCCAGCAGCTTGGTCGGCGGGGGCTACACCGGGGAGCTGTTTTTT.

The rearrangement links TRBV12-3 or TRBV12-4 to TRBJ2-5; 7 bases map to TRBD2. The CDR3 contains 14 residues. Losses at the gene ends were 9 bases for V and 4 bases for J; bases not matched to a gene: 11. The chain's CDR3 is CASGGGAVGETQYF. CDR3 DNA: TGTGCCAGTGGGGGGGGAGCGGTAGGAGAGACCCAGTACTTC.

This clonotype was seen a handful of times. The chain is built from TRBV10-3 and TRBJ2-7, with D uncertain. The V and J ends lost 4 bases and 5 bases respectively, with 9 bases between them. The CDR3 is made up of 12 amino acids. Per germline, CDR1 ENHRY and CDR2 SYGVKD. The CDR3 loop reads CAISGTLDEQYF. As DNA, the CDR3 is TGTGCCATCAGTGGTACTCTCGACGAGCAGTACTTC.

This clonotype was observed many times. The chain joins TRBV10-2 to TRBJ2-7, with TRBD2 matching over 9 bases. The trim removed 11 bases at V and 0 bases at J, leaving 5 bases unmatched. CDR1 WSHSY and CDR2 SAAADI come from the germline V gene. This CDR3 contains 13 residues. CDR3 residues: CAGISGSSYEQYF. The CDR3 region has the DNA TGCGCCGGCATTAGCGGGAGCTCCTACGAGCAGTACTTC.

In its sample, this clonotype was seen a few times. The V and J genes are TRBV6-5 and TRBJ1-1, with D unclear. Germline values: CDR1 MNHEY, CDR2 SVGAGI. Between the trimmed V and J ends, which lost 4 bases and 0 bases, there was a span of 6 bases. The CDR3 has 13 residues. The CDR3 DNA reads TGTGCCAGCAGTTTCCATATGAACACTGAAGCTTTCTTT. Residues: CASSFHMNTEAFF.

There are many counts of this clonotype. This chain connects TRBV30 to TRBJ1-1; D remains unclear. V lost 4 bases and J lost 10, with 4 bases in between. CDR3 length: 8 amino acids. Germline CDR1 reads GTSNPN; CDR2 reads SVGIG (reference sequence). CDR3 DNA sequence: TGTGCCTGGATACGAGCTTTCTTT. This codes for CAWIRAFF.

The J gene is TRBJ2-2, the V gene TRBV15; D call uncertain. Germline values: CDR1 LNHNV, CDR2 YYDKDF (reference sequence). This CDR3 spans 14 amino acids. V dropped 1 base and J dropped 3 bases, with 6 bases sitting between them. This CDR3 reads CATSRGSDTGELFF. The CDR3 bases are TGTGCCACCAGCAGAGGGTCAGACACCGGGGAGCTGTTTTTT.

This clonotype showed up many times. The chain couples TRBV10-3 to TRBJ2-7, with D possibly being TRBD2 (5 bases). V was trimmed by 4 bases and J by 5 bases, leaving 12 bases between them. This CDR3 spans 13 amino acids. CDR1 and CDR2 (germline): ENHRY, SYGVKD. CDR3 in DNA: TGTGCCATCAGTGGGACTGACGTTGACGAGCAGTACTTC. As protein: CAISGTDVDEQYF.

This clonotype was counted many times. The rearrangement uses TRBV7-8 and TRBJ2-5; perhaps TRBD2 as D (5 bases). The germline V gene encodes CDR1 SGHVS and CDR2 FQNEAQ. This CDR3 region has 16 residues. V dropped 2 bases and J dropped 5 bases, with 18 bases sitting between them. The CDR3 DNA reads TGTGCCAGCAGCTTATCTCGCCTGCGGGCGGTGGAGACCCAGTACTTC. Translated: CASSLSRLRAVETQYF. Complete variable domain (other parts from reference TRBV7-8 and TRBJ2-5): GAGVSQSPRYKVAKRGQDVALRCDPISGHVSLFWYQQALGQGPEFLTYFQNEAQLDKSGLPSDRFFAERPEGSVSTLKIQRTQQEDSAVYLCASSLSRLRAVETQYFGPGTRLLVL.